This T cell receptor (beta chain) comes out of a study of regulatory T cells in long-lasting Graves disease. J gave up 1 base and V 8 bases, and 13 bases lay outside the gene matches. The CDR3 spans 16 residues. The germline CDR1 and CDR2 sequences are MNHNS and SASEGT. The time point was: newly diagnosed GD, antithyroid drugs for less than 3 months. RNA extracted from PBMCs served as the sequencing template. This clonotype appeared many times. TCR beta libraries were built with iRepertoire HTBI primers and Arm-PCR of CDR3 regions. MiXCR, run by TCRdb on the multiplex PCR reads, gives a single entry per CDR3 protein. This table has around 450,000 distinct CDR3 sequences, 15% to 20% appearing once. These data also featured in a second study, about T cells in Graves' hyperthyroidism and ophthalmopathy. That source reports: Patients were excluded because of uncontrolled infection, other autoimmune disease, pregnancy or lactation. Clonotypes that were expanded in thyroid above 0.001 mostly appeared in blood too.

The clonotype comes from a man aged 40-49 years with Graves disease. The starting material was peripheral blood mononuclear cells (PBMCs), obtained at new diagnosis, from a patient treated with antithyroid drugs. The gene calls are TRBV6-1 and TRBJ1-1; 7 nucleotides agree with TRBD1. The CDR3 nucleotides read TGTGCCAGCCGAAGCCTGATACAGGGGCCGAACACTGAAGCTTTCTTT. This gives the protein CASRSLIQGPNTEAFF.